Below, 3 T cell receptor beta chains from the same sample are listed, as sequenced in a study of shared clonotypes between healthy human individuals. Libraries were prepared by immunoSEQ multiplex PCR; TCRdb keeps only in-frame clonotypes and omits some of them. The sample holds around 700,000 clones; about two thirds are singletons and the top ten take under 2%. The sample was memory CD4+ T cells sorted from blood. Subset noted: CD45RA-negative fraction. The origin of the receptors is a woman under 40 in good health.

This clone has just a few counts. The chain combines TRBV7-9 with TRBJ2-2; D remains ambiguous. The CDR3 sequence is 13 residues long. CDR1 SEHNR and CDR2 FQNEAQ come from the germline V gene (reference sequence). Trimming removed 1 base from V and 4 bases from J, with 4 bases in between. Written as DNA, the CDR3 is TGTGCCAGCAGCTTAGGAGGCACCGGGGAGCTGTTTTTT. It translates to CASSLGGTGELFF.

The chain recombines TRBV7-9 with TRBJ2-2; a weak D match, TRBD2 (5 bases). Germline lookup yields CDR1 SEHNR and CDR2 FQNEAQ (reference sequence). The CDR3 consists of 15 residues. Deletions cut 0 bases from V and 5 bases from J, with 10 bases between. CDR3 DNA: TGTGCCAGCAGCTTAGCGAGGGCGTCGACCGGGGAGCTGTTTTTT. Residues: CASSLARASTGELFF.

The chain carries TRBV5-1 and TRBJ2-5; D is undetermined. CDR1 and CDR2 (germline): SGHRS, YFSETQ. The V end was cut by 0 bases, the J end by 0 bases, with 6 bases between. The CDR3 is 14 amino acids. CDR3 in amino acids: CASSLGLYQETQYF. DNA for the CDR3: TGCGCCAGCAGCTTGGGCCTCTACCAAGAGACCCAGTACTTC.